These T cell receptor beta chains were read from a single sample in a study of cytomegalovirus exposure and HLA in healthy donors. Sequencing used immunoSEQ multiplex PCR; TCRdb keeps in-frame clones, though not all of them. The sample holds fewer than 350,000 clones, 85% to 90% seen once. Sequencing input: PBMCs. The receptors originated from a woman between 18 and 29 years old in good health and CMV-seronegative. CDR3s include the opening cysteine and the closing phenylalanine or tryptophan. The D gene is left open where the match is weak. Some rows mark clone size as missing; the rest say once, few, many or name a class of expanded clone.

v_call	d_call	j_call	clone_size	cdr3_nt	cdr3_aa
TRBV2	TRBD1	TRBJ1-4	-	TGTGCCAGCAAAGGACGCCCTCAGGGGGGCTATGAAAAACTGTTTTTT	CASKGRPQGGYEKLFF
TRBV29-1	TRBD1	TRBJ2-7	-	TGCAGCGTTGAAGAGCCGGACAGGGGCTCCTACGAGCAGTACTTC	CSVEEPDRGSYEQYF
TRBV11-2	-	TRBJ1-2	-	TGTGCCAGCAGCTTAGGGCGGCGGGGCTACACCTTC	CASSLGRRGYTF
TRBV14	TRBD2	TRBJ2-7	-	TGTGCCAGCAGCCAAGAACCTAGCGGTACCTACTACGAGCAGTACTTC	CASSQEPSGTYYEQYF
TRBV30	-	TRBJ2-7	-	TGTGCCTGGAGTGTAGGTACGGGTATGTTCTACGAGCAGTACTTC	CAWSVGTGMFYEQYF
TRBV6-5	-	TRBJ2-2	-	TGTGCCAGCAGTTACAACACAGGGGGGGAGCTGTTTTTT	CASSYNTGGELFF
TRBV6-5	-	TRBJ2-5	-	TGTGCCACCCGGGGAGTGGTGGAGACCCAGTACTTC	CATRGVVETQYF
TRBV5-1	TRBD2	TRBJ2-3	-	TGCGCCAGCAGCAAAGGACTAGCGGGAGGAACAGATACGCAGTATTTT	CASSKGLAGGTDTQYF
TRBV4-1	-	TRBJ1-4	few	TGCGCCAGCAGCCACCCCGGGTCGGCTAATGAAAAACTGTTTTTT	CASSHPGSANEKLFF
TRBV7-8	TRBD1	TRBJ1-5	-	TGTGCCAGCAGCCCGATTACAGGGGGCGCAGACCAGCCCCAGCATTTT	CASSPITGGADQPQHF
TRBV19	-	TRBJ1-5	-	TGTGCCAGTAGAATCGCGCGGGGAGGGATCAGAAGCCAGCCCCAGCATTTT	CASRIARGGIRSQPQHF
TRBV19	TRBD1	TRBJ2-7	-	TGTGCCAGTAGTGAAGGGACAGGGTCTTTCGAGCAGTACTTC	CASSEGTGSFEQYF
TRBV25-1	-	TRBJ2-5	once	TGTGCCAGCACACAGGTGGCTGAGGAGACCCAGTACTTC	CASTQVAEETQYF
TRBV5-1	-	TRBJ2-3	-	TGCGCCAGCAGCCTGGAGGGCAGGGGTGCAGATACGCAGTATTTT	CASSLEGRGADTQYF
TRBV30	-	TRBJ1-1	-	TGTGCCTGGAGGGCTACAGGGAGAAGAAACACTGAAGCTTTCTTT	CAWRATGRRNTEAFF
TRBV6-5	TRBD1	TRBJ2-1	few	TGTGCCAGCAGTTACGGGACAGCCGACAATGAGCAGTTCTTC	CASSYGTADNEQFF
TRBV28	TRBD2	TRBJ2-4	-	TGTGCCAGCAGTAGCGGACTAGCGGGGGTTATTCAGTACTTC	CASSSGLAGVIQYF
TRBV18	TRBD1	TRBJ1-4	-	TGTGCCAGCTCACCAGGGACAGATAATGAAAAACTGTTTTTT	CASSPGTDNEKLFF
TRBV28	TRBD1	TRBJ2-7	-	TGTGCCAGCAGTAAATCCGGACAGGGGTCCTACGAGCAGTACTTC	CASSKSGQGSYEQYF
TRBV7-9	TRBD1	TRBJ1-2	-	TGTGCCAGCAGCCCTTATCCGGACAGGGAAGATGGCTACACCTTC	CASSPYPDREDGYTF
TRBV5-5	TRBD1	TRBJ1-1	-	TGTGCCAGCAGCTTGGCCGTTTTCCTAGGGACAGTGAACACTGAAGCTTTCTTT	CASSLAVFLGTVNTEAFF
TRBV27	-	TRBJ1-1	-	TGTGCCAGCAGTTCCCTATTAAACACTGAAGCTTTCTTT	CASSSLLNTEAFF
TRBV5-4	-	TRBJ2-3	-	TGTGCCAGCAGCCGAGACAGGCCGGGCACAGATACGCAGTATTTT	CASSRDRPGTDTQYF
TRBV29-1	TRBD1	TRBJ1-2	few	TGCAGCGTTCTGACAGGGACAAGTTATGGCTACACCTTC	CSVLTGTSYGYTF
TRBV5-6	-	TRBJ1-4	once	TGTGCCAGCAGCTTCGGGATCTCTAATGAAAAACTGTTTTTT	CASSFGISNEKLFF
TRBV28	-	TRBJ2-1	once	TGTGCCAGCAGTTTAGGAGGGCCCTCCTACAATGAGCAGTTCTTC	CASSLGGPSYNEQFF
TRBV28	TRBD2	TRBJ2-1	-	TGTGCCAGCAGTTCGCCAAACAAAGCGGGACGGAATGAGCAGTTCTTC	CASSSPNKAGRNEQFF
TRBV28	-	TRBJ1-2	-	TGTGCCAGCAGTTTAGGGACATTTCGTGGCTACACCTTC	CASSLGTFRGYTF
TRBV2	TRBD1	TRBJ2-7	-	TGTGCCAGCAGTGGAACCGCCTGGGACAGGGCCTCCTACGAGCAGTACTTC	CASSGTAWDRASYEQYF
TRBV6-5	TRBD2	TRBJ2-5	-	TGTGCCAGCAGAACCCCCGGGGGGGGGACCCAGTACTTC	CASRTPGGGTQYF
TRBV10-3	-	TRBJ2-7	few	TGTGCCATCCTGGATAGCGGGACAGGGAATTACGAGCAGTACTTC	CAILDSGTGNYEQYF
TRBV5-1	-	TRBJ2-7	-	TGCGCCAGCAGCCCCTCAGGGGTCTCTTACGAGCAGTACTTC	CASSPSGVSYEQYF
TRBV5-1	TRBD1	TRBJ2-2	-	TGCGCCAGCAGCACATACCGGGACAGGGTAACCGGGGAGCTGTTTTTT	CASSTYRDRVTGELFF
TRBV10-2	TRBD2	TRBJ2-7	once	TGCGCCAGCAGGAGGATTCGGACTAGCGGGGGTAGCGAGCAGTACTTC	CASRRIRTSGGSEQYF
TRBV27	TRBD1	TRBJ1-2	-	TGTGCCAGCAGTTCCCGACAGGGCGATGGCTACACCTTC	CASSSRQGDGYTF
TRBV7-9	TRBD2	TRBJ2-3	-	TGTGCCAGCAGGTCTAGCGGGCCCTGGGATACGCAGTATTTT	CASRSSGPWDTQYF
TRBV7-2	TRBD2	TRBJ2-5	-	TGTGCCAGCAGCTCTCTAGCGGGAGGGCTGGAGACCCAGTACTTC	CASSSLAGGLETQYF
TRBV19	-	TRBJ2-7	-	TGTGCCAGTAGTACAGGGGTCCTAGGGTACGAGCAGTACTTC	CASSTGVLGYEQYF
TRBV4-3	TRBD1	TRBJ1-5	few	TGCGCCAGCAGCCAGTCATACAGGGGAGGCAATCAGCCCCAGCATTTT	CASSQSYRGGNQPQHF
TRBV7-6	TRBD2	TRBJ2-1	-	TGTGCCAGCGGCGCAGCGGGAGGGCCGATTGAGCAGTTCTTC	CASGAAGGPIEQFF
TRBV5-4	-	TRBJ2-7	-	TGTGCCAGCAGCTTGTGGAGGGGGCTACTAGTCGGAAGATATAACGAGCAGTACTTC	CASSLWRGLLVGRYNEQYF